Listed below are T cell receptor beta chains from one sample, sequenced in a study of T cell responses to AZD1222 COVID-19 vaccine. Using immunoSEQ multiplex PCR, the repertoire was profiled, and TCRdb retains in-frame clones only, with some absent. The sample includes more than 65,000 clones, approximately 87% of them seen just once. Material: peripheral blood, obtained 28 days after the second AZD1222 dose. The receptors shown here come from an adult who received the AZD1222 COVID-19 vaccine. Each CDR3 is given with its conserved first and last residue. The D gene is left open where the match is weak. A row's size may be missing; if present it is once, few, many or a size class.

abundance: .; j_gene: TRBJ1-2; v_gene: TRBV20-1; d_gene: .; CDR3aa: CSAAAPGGYTF; CDR3nt: TGCAGTGCTGCCGCTCCGGGAGGCTACACCTTC
abundance: few; j_gene: TRBJ2-1; v_gene: TRBV5-4; d_gene: TRBD2; CDR3aa: CASSLSGRVPHEQFF; CDR3nt: TGTGCCAGCAGTCTTAGCGGGAGGGTCCCCCATGAGCAGTTCTTC
abundance: .; j_gene: TRBJ2-3; v_gene: TRBV7-8; d_gene: .; CDR3aa: CASSHWGGDTQYF; CDR3nt: TGTGCCAGCAGCCACTGGGGAGGCGATACGCAGTATTTT
abundance: .; j_gene: TRBJ1-2; v_gene: TRBV7-9; d_gene: .; CDR3aa: CASQGTRDANYGYTF; CDR3nt: TGTGCCAGCCAGGGAACCCGGGACGCAAACTATGGCTACACCTTC
abundance: .; j_gene: TRBJ1-1; v_gene: TRBV6-2/TRBV6-3; d_gene: TRBD1; CDR3aa: CASSPTGWTEAFF; CDR3nt: TGTGCCAGCAGTCCGACAGGGTGGACTGAAGCTTTCTTT
abundance: few; j_gene: TRBJ1-6; v_gene: TRBV7-2; d_gene: .; CDR3aa: CASSLGSNNSPLHF; CDR3nt: TGTGCCAGCAGCTTAGGATCGAATAATTCACCCCTCCACTTT
abundance: few; j_gene: TRBJ1-1; v_gene: TRBV20-1; d_gene: .; CDR3aa: CRPPTTTEAFF; CDR3nt: TGCAGGCCCCCAACCACCACTGAAGCTTTCTTT
abundance: once; j_gene: TRBJ2-7; v_gene: TRBV3-1/TRBV3-2; d_gene: TRBD2; CDR3aa: CASSQRSGTSEQYF; CDR3nt: TGTGCCAGCAGCCAACGGAGCGGGACCTCCGAGCAGTACTTC
abundance: .; j_gene: TRBJ1-1; v_gene: TRBV29-1; d_gene: .; CDR3aa: CSVESGTLNTEAFF; CDR3nt: TGCAGCGTTGAATCTGGGACTCTTAACACTGAAGCTTTCTTT
abundance: .; j_gene: TRBJ1-3; v_gene: TRBV5-5; d_gene: .; CDR3aa: CASSSPNSGNTIYF; CDR3nt: TGTGCCAGCAGCTCTCCCAATTCCGGAAACACCATATATTTT
abundance: .; j_gene: TRBJ1-6; v_gene: TRBV2; d_gene: .; CDR3aa: CASSETWGGNSPLHF; CDR3nt: TGTGCCAGCAGTGAAACGTGGGGAGGTAATTCACCCCTCCACTTT
abundance: .; j_gene: TRBJ1-2; v_gene: TRBV3-1/TRBV3-2; d_gene: .; CDR3aa: CASSQEGAVKGYTF; CDR3nt: TGTGCCAGCAGCCAAGAGGGGGCAGTAAAGGGCTACACCTTC
abundance: .; j_gene: TRBJ2-3; v_gene: TRBV18; d_gene: .; CDR3aa: CASSPGVRADTQYF; CDR3nt: TGTGCCAGCTCACCAGGCGTCAGGGCAGATACGCAGTATTTT
abundance: few; j_gene: TRBJ1-6; v_gene: TRBV7-6; d_gene: .; CDR3aa: CASSLTGSWGGSPLHF; CDR3nt: TGTGCCAGCAGCTTAACAGGGAGCTGGGGCGGTTCACCCCTCCACTTT
abundance: many; j_gene: TRBJ2-3; v_gene: TRBV12-2; d_gene: .; CDR3aa: CASRLAGLAESRMGTQYF; CDR3nt: TGTGCAAGTCGCTTAGCGGGACTAGCGGAGTCCCGGATGGGCACGCAGTATTTT
abundance: many; j_gene: TRBJ1-2; v_gene: TRBV6-5; d_gene: .; CDR3aa: CASSPRGTPWF; CDR3nt: TGTGCCAGCAGTCCCCGGGGGACGCCGTGGTTC
abundance: .; j_gene: TRBJ2-1; v_gene: TRBV19; d_gene: TRBD1; CDR3aa: CASRQGPYNEQFF; CDR3nt: TGTGCCAGTCGACAGGGGCCCTACAATGAGCAGTTCTTC
abundance: .; j_gene: TRBJ2-5; v_gene: TRBV13; d_gene: TRBD1; CDR3aa: CASSLGTGFLQYF; CDR3nt: TGTGCCAGCAGCTTAGGGACAGGGTTTCTCCAGTACTTC
abundance: .; j_gene: TRBJ2-3; v_gene: TRBV5-1; d_gene: TRBD2; CDR3aa: CASSLSPSGRAGDTQYF; CDR3nt: TGCGCCAGCAGCTTGTCACCCAGCGGGAGGGCAGGAGATACGCAGTATTTT
abundance: .; j_gene: TRBJ1-5; v_gene: TRBV5-1; d_gene: TRBD1; CDR3aa: CASAQGPLTGTLDQPQHF; CDR3nt: TGCGCCAGCGCCCAAGGACCTTTGACAGGGACCCTCGATCAGCCCCAGCATTTT
abundance: .; j_gene: TRBJ2-1; v_gene: TRBV5-1; d_gene: TRBD1; CDR3aa: CASSLDRGANEQFF; CDR3nt: TGCGCCAGCAGCTTGGACAGGGGCGCTAATGAGCAGTTCTTC
abundance: .; j_gene: TRBJ1-1; v_gene: TRBV7-3; d_gene: .; CDR3aa: CASSLNRGDTEAFF; CDR3nt: TGTGCCAGCAGCTTAAATCGGGGGGACACTGAAGCTTTCTTT
abundance: .; j_gene: TRBJ1-2; v_gene: TRBV27; d_gene: TRBD1; CDR3aa: CASSSQTGNYGYTF; CDR3nt: TGTGCCAGCAGTAGCCAGACAGGGAACTATGGCTACACCTTC
abundance: once; j_gene: TRBJ2-1; v_gene: TRBV5-1; d_gene: .; CDR3aa: CASSLATQYEQFF; CDR3nt: TGCGCCAGCAGCTTGGCCACGCAGTATGAGCAGTTCTTC
abundance: .; j_gene: TRBJ2-3; v_gene: TRBV9; d_gene: .; CDR3aa: CASSVAPTEGDTQYF; CDR3nt: TGTGCCAGCAGCGTAGCCCCCACAGAGGGAGATACGCAGTATTTT
abundance: .; j_gene: TRBJ2-3; v_gene: TRBV3-1/TRBV3-2; d_gene: TRBD2; CDR3aa: CASSQESGGRATDTQYF; CDR3nt: TGTGCCAGCAGCCAAGAATCTGGCGGGAGGGCCACAGATACGCAGTATTTT